This T cell receptor beta chain was found in a study of cytomegalovirus exposure and HLA in healthy donors. Study-level findings and limits: Accounts indicate the classifier identified cytomegalovirus status with strong specificity and sensitivity.

The PCR used 60 Vbeta and 13 Jbeta primers. Clones were read by immunoSEQ multiplex PCR, and TCRdb kept only the in-frame ones, dropping some. The sample yields hundreds of thousands of clones, around 89% seen once. Concerning this clone: The antigen remains undetermined.

The CDR3 contains 14 residues. Germline V gives CDR1 SGHNT, CDR2 YENEEA. V was clipped by 4 bases and J by 0 bases, with 10 bases between them. The TCR originated in a woman younger than 35 in good health and CMV-seronegative. The genes are TRBV11-3 and TRBJ2-7; the D gene is possibly TRBD2 (5 bases). The sequenced sample was PBMCs. The CDR3, as DNA: TGTGCCAGCAGCTCAGTCACTAGCTCCTACGAGCAGTACTTC. Protein: CASSSVTSSYEQYF.